Listed here is a single T cell receptor beta chain. What it recognizes is unknown. This record belongs to a study of cytomegalovirus exposure and HLA in healthy donors. Notes on the study in general: HLA alleles showed associations with 16,951 TCR beta sequences in a later analysis, at a 0.05 false discovery rate.

There are 16 residues in the CDR3. The germline V gene encodes CDR1 SGDLS and CDR2 YYNGEE. The PCR made use of 60 Vbeta and 13 Jbeta primers. Here immunoSEQ multiplex PCR was the method, and the copy in TCRdb shows in-frame clones only, minus some. This table holds approximately 220,000 clones, over 65% found once. The sequenced sample consisted of PBMCs. The rearrangement joins TRBV9 to TRBJ2-5, with TRBD1 matching 8 bases. The last part of the DNA fits TRBJ2-7 better; the J call may be wrong. The source of this sequence is a man between 18 and 35 years old in good health and CMV-seronegative. The CDR3 sequence is CASSGTSQGAGYEQYF. Written as DNA, the CDR3 is TGTGCCAGCAGCGGGACATCCCAGGGGGCAGGCTACGAGCAGTACTTC.